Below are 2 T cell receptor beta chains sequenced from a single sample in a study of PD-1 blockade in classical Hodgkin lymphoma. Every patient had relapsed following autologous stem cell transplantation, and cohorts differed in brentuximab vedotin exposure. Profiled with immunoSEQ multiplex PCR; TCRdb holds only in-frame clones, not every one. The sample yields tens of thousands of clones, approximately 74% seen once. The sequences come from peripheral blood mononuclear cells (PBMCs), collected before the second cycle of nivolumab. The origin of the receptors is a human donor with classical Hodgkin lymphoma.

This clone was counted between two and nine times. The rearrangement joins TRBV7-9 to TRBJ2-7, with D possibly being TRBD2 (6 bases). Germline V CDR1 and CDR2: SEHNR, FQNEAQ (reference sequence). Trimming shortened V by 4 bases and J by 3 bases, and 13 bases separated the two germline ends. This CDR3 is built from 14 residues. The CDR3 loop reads CASSSSTRYYEQYF. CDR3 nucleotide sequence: TGTGCCAGCAGCTCCTCGACTAGGTACTACGAGCAGTACTTC.

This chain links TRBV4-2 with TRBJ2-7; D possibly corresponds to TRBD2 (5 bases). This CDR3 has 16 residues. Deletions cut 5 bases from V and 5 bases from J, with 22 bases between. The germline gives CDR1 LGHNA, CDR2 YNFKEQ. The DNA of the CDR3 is TGTGCCAGCAGCTTGTCGTCCCGGGGTTTGAGAAACGAGCAGTACTTC. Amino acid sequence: CASSLSSRGLRNEQYF.